These T cell receptor beta chains were read from a single sample in a study of T cells and Merkel cell carcinoma outcomes. Here immunoSEQ multiplex PCR was the method, and the copy in TCRdb shows in-frame clones only, minus some. The repertoire has about 19,000 clones, 82% of them found once; the top ten carry roughly 3.3%. Input material: tumor tissue from Merkel cell carcinoma. These receptors all stem from a human donor with Merkel cell carcinoma. The CDR3 runs from the conserved cysteine through the conserved F or W. The D gene is left open where the match is weak. Clone size is not always given. Where it is, it says once, few, many or a class for expanded clones.

cdr3_nt	cdr3_aa	v_call	j_call	d_call	clone_size
TGTGCCAGCAGCCCCAGGGGGCCGTACACCGGGGAGCTGTTTTTT	CASSPRGPYTGELFF	TRBV27	TRBJ2-2	TRBD1	.
TGTGCCAGCAGCTCGCTCCGTAGGGCCAACGTCCTGACTTTC	CASSSLRRANVLTF	TRBV11-1	TRBJ2-6	.	.
TGTGCCAGCCCGGACACTGAAGCTTTCTTT	CASPDTEAFF	TRBV27	TRBJ1-1	.	.
TGTGCCAGTAGTATAACTGGGAACACTGAAGCTTTCTTT	CASSITGNTEAFF	TRBV19	TRBJ1-1	.	.
TGTGCCAGCAGCTTATGGGGACAGATCAATGAGCAGTTCTTC	CASSLWGQINEQFF	TRBV7-6	TRBJ2-1	TRBD1	.
TGTGCCAGCAGTTTCCTAGTGACCAGCCACTACGAGCAGTACTTC	CASSFLVTSHYEQYF	TRBV28	TRBJ2-7	.	.
TGTGCCAGCTCACCAGGGGGGGGCCTGAGCTCCTACAATGAGCAGTTCTTC	CASSPGGGLSSYNEQFF	TRBV18	TRBJ2-1	.	.
TGTGCCAGCAGTCGGACGGGGAATCAGCCCCAGCATTTT	CASSRTGNQPQHF	TRBV6-5	TRBJ1-5	.	.
TGCGCCAGCAGCTTGGGACAGGGGGACTATGGCTACACCTTC	CASSLGQGDYGYTF	TRBV5-1	TRBJ1-2	TRBD1	.
TGTGCCAGCAGCCAGGGGTTGAGAGGCACAGATACGCAGTATTTT	CASSQGLRGTDTQYF	TRBV2	TRBJ2-3	.	few
TGCAGCGTTGTGGGGTCGGGGAACACTGAAGCTTTCTTT	CSVVGSGNTEAFF	TRBV29-1	TRBJ1-1	.	.
TGTGCCAGCAGCTTACTACCGCCGAGTGATACGCAGTATTTT	CASSLLPPSDTQYF	TRBV13	TRBJ2-3	.	.
TGCAGCGTTGAAAAAACGAACACAGATACGCAGTATTTT	CSVEKTNTDTQYF	TRBV29-1	TRBJ2-3	.	.
TGTGCCAGCGTGGTAGGGGGGGCGCGTAACACTGAAGCTTTCTTT	CASVVGGARNTEAFF	TRBV6-1	TRBJ1-1	.	few
TGTGCCAGCAGCGCGCACGCGGGACAGGGATTCTACGAGCAGTACTTC	CASSAHAGQGFYEQYF	TRBV9	TRBJ2-7	TRBD1	.
TGTGCCAGCAGCTTAGAGTCCGTCCAGCCCCAGCATTTT	CASSLESVQPQHF	TRBV7-2	TRBJ1-5	.	.
TGCGCCAGCAGCCCCACTAGCGGGGGCACAGATACGCAGTATTTT	CASSPTSGGTDTQYF	TRBV5-1	TRBJ2-3	TRBD2	.
TGTGCCAGCAGCCCTAACGAGGGGACCGCAACTAATGAAAAACTGTTTTTT	CASSPNEGTATNEKLFF	TRBV5-4	TRBJ1-4	.	.
TGTGCCAGTTTAAGACTCCCGAGCACTGAAACTTTCTTT	CASLRLPSTETFF	TRBV6-5	TRBJ1-1	.	.
TGTGCCAGCAGCTTAGTTAGGGACAGCTACGAGCAGTACTTC	CASSLVRDSYEQYF	TRBV11-2	TRBJ2-7	TRBD1	.
TGCAGTGCCGGGGGGGGCTATGGCTACACCTTC	CSAGGGYGYTF	TRBV20-1	TRBJ1-2	.	.
TGTGCCAGCAGCTGGGGGACTTTGGACGGGGAGCTGTTTTTT	CASSWGTLDGELFF	TRBV13	TRBJ2-2	.	.
TGTGCCATCCTTGGTACAGATACGCAGTATTTT	CAILGTDTQYF	TRBV10-3	TRBJ2-3	.	.
TGTGCCAGCTCCTACAATGAGCAGTTCTTC	CASSYNEQFF	TRBV11-2	TRBJ2-1	.	.
TGTGCCAGCAGCTTAGCTTGGAATGAGCAGTTCTTC	CASSLAWNEQFF	TRBV7-2	TRBJ2-1	.	.
TGTGCCAGCAGCCAAACAAGTGGATTCACTGAAGCTTTCTTT	CASSQTSGFTEAFF	TRBV14	TRBJ1-1	.	.
TGTGCCAGCAGCTCGGGACAGGGTTTTTGGGAGACCCAGTACTTC	CASSSGQGFWETQYF	TRBV11-2	TRBJ2-5	TRBD1	.
TGTGCCAGCAGCCAAGTGGGTAGCTACGAGCAGTACTTC	CASSQVGSYEQYF	TRBV16	TRBJ2-7	.	.
TGTGCCAGCAGCAAACAGGGGCTCATGAACACTGAAGCTTTCTTT	CASSKQGLMNTEAFF	TRBV11-1	TRBJ1-1	TRBD1	.
TGCAGTGCTCAACCAACTATAAGCTACACCTTC	CSAQPTISYTF	TRBV20-1	TRBJ1-2	.	few
TGTGCCAGCAGGGGGACACACCCCAGCAATCAGCCCCAGCATTTT	CASRGTHPSNQPQHF	TRBV27	TRBJ1-5	.	.
TGCGCCAGCAGCTTGGCCGGGACAGTGGAACTGTTTTTT	CASSLAGTVELFF	TRBV5-1	TRBJ1-4	TRBD1	.
TGTGCCACTACTGGGAGGAACACTGAAGCTTTCTTT	CATTGRNTEAFF	TRBV6-5	TRBJ1-1	.	.
TGCGCCAGCAGCTTGGGCTACGAGCAGTACTTC	CASSLGYEQYF	TRBV5-1	TRBJ2-7	.	once
TGTGCCAGCAGTTCTCAACAGGGGAGGTACGAGCAGTACTTC	CASSSQQGRYEQYF	TRBV6-5	TRBJ2-7	.	.
TGTGCCAGCAGCTTCCCTGGGGGGGACTATGGCTACACCTTC	CASSFPGGDYGYTF	TRBV5-4	TRBJ1-2	.	.
TGCGCCAGCAGCTTGGGCGGGTCATGGGTATCGAACACTGAAGCTTTCTTT	CASSLGGSWVSNTEAFF	TRBV5-1	TRBJ1-1	.	.
TGTGCCAGTAGGACCCTTGAAAGGCCCAATCAGCCCCAGCATTTT	CASRTLERPNQPQHF	TRBV19	TRBJ1-5	.	.
TGTGCCAGCAGTTCCGCCTACAGGGGAGAGTACGAGCAGTACTTC	CASSSAYRGEYEQYF	TRBV27	TRBJ2-7	TRBD1	.
TGTGCCAGCAGCCCCCAGGGGATGGGCACTGAAGCTTTCTTT	CASSPQGMGTEAFF	TRBV6-5	TRBJ1-1	.	.
TGTGCCAGCAGCTTAGAGGGGACAGGCCAAGAGACCCAGTACTTC	CASSLEGTGQETQYF	TRBV13	TRBJ2-5	TRBD1	.
TGTGCTTCGACAGTTAACAATCAGCCCCAGCATTTT	CASTVNNQPQHF	TRBV12-5	TRBJ1-5	.	.
TGCGCCAGCAGCCGAGAAGCGGCCCCCTCCTACAATGAGCAGTTCTTC	CASSREAAPSYNEQFF	TRBV4-1	TRBJ2-1	.	.
TGCGCCAGCAGCCGGGTCTACTCCTACGAGCAGTACTTC	CASSRVYSYEQYF	TRBV4-1	TRBJ2-7	.	.
TGCGCCAGCAGCCAAGACAGAAATAGCAATCAGCCCCAGCATTTT	CASSQDRNSNQPQHF	TRBV4-1	TRBJ1-5	.	.
TGTGCCAGCAGCCCCCTCGGTCTTCGGGGTGAAAAACTGTTTTTT	CASSPLGLRGEKLFF	TRBV9	TRBJ1-4	.	once
TGTGCCAGCTCACCTTCTCCGGCAGGTGGAAACACCATATATTTT	CASSPSPAGGNTIYF	TRBV18	TRBJ1-3	.	few
TGTGCCAGCAGTTTATTTGGGACAGGGAATCAGCCCCAGCATTTT	CASSLFGTGNQPQHF	TRBV28	TRBJ1-5	TRBD1	.